The present TCR beta chain was sequenced within a study of blood T cells in healthy people across ages. Findings of the study overall: With donor CMV status unknown, expanded clonotype changes were possibly confounded. The study regarded diversity estimates from one million T cells as underestimates.

This clonotype has a handful of counts. The antigen is not known. Alongside a J-beta primer mix, a sample-barcoded 5' primer served in a second PCR lasting roughly 6 to 12 cycles. At least 2.5 million CDR3-containing paired-end reads were obtained per sample. TCRdb reprocessed the 5' RACE reads with MiXCR, giving one entry per CDR3 protein. This table has 980,000 or so distinct CDR3 sequences, about 44% appearing once. Trimming took off 6 bases at V and 1 base at J, with 15 bases between the two ends. Germline CDR1 is SQVTM and CDR2 is ANQGSEA. This CDR3 is built from 14 residues. The sequence was collected from a man aged 25-40 years in good health. V is TRBV29-1 and J is TRBJ1-2; D is possibly TRBD1 (6 bases). Sequenced input: blood. The CDR3 here is CSVEPTGSNYGYTF. The CDR3 DNA sequence: TGCAGCGTCGAACCGACAGGAAGTAACTATGGCTACACCTTC.